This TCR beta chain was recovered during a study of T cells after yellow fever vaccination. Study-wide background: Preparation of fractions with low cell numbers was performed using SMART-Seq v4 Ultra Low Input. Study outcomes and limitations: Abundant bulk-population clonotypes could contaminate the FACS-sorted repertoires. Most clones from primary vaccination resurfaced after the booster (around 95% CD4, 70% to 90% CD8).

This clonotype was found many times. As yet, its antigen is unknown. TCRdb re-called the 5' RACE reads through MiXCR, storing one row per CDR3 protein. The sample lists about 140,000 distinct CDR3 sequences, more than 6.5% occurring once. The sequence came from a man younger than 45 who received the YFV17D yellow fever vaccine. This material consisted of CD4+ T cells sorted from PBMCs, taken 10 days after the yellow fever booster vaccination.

The CDR3 region has the DNA TGCAGCGTTGAAGATCCTGGCCAGCCACAAGAGACCCAGTACTTC. Translating it yields CSVEDPGQPQETQYF. J is TRBJ2-5 and V is TRBV29-1, with no clear D. V lost 0 bases, J lost 2 bases, and 13 bases lay in between. The germline CDR1 and CDR2 sequences are SQVTM and ANQGSEA. The CDR3 is 15 amino acids.